A single T cell receptor beta chain is shown here with its context. The antigen is not known. Through 5' RACE with UMI labels, the TRB cDNA libraries were prepared. Reanalyzing the 5' RACE reads, TCRdb keeps one entry per CDR3 protein, without DNA. The listing contains nearly 110,000 distinct CDR3 sequences. The sample belongs to a study of CXCR3-negative and CXCR3-positive naive CD8 T cells. Across the study: A total of 130 million to 150 million TRB reads was generated, with about 1.5 +/- 0.3 million per library. Broader study findings: The study found that naive CXCR3-negative and CXCR3-positive cells shared TRBV-TRBJ usage, while memory cells differed. Greater hydrophobicity was found in TRB CDR3s of CXCR3-positive naive cells than of CXCR3-negative naive cells.

CDR3 length: 12 amino acids. Germline loops: CDR1 GTSNPN, CDR2 SVGIG (reference sequence). 250,000 to 350,000 cells per CD8+ T cell subset were flow-sorted in triplicate. The authors gated naive CD8+ T cells as CD45RO-CCR7+CD27+CD95-. The specimen was naive CXCR3+ CD8+ T cells from blood. The subset denotes: CD45RO-CCR7+CD27+CD95- naive CD8+ T cells expressing CXCR3 (TNR3+). The J gene is TRBJ2-1, the V gene TRBV30. This sequence originates from a human donor in good health. Some clones in this sample may be carry-over from other donors' samples. The CDR3 sequence is CAWSAALNEQFF. Supplemented by reference TRBV30 and TRBJ2-1, the full variable domain reads SQTIHQWPATLVQPVGSPLSLECTVEGTSNPNLYWYRQAAGRGLQLLFYSVGIGQISSEVPQNLSASRPQDRQFILSSKKLLLSDSGFYLCAWSAALNEQFFGPGTRLTVL.